This section outlines one T cell receptor beta chain sequence together with its context. The antigen remains unidentified. Trimming took off 4 bases at V and 1 base at J, with 13 bases between the two ends. The germline V gene encodes CDR1 SGHTA and CDR2 FQGTGA. This CDR3 has 16 residues. Using its own MiXCR run on the 5' RACE reads, TCRdb lists one record per CDR3 protein. The table lists about 150,000 distinct CDR3 sequences, 10% to 15% of them singletons. This record belongs to a study of T-cell memory formation after mild COVID-19. Study as a whole: The study found TCR clusters largely donor specific. Study-wide results and caveats: Mostly located in CM and EM were contracting CD4+ clones, with contracting CD8+ clones located in EMRA.

The chain uses TRBV7-3 and TRBJ2-2, with D hard to call. The clonotype comes from a man in his late teens or twenties who had mild COVID-19 (a few samples of this study predate the infection). Cell type and time point are not known. Sequencing was performed on PBMCs or a T cell subset sorted from them (not recorded which). CDR3 protein: CASSSRPGRNTGELFF. The CDR3 bases are TGTGCCAGCAGCTCTCGACCGGGCAGGAACACCGGGGAGCTGTTTTTT.